This TCR beta chain stems from a study of CXCR3-negative and CXCR3-positive naive CD8 T cells. Study-wide findings and caveats: Hydrophobicity of TRB CDR3s was greater in CXCR3-positive naive cells than in CXCR3-negative naive cells.

A note on this clonotype: What it recognizes is unknown.

The CDR3 contains 18 residues. Germline CDR1 SGHRS, CDR2 YFSETQ. TRB cDNA libraries were made by UMI-labeled 5' RACE. Using the 5' RACE reads, TCRdb records one entry per CDR3 protein without DNA. In total, the table holds fewer than 140,000 distinct CDR3 sequences. What was sequenced was naive CXCR3+ CD8+ T cells from blood. Noted subset: CD45RO-CCR7+CD27+CD95- naive CD8+ T cells expressing CXCR3 (TNR3+). This chain joins TRBV5-1 and TRBJ1-4; TCRdb proposes TRBD1, but this gene call is untestable without DNA. The receptor was derived from a human donor in good health. Some clones in this sample may be carry-over from other donors' samples. The CDR3 sequence: CASSTGPGRETTNEKLFF.